This TCR beta chain was identified during a study of T cells in Graves' hyperthyroidism and ophthalmopathy. Study in general: At initial diagnosis, before any treatment had begun, peripheral blood was obtained.

Of note for this clonotype: Its antigen is currently unknown.

Unmatched junction bases numbered 2, after V lost 2 bases and J lost 0 bases. The CDR3 runs to 15 residues. The V gene's germline CDR1 is GTSNPN and CDR2 SVGIG (reference sequence). Study conclusions and caveats: Within blood appeared most thyroid clonotypes that had expanded above 0.001.

PBMCs stemmed from over 7.5 ml fresh peripheral blood. Researchers took RNA transcripts and amplified the TCR beta CDR3 regions from them. A first-round RT-PCR of the TCR CDR3 used the HTBI primer set. One entry per CDR3 protein results from TCRdb running MiXCR on the multiplex PCR reads. Counted here are approximately 640,000 distinct CDR3 sequences, approximately 15% occurring once; the ten biggest clones make up 15% to 19%. The V call is TRBV30, the J call TRBJ2-3, with 10 bases matching TRBD2. This sequence originates from a man aged 50 to 60 with Graves' hyperthyroidism. The sequenced sample consisted of blood. CDR3 in DNA: TGTGCCTGGAGTCGGACTAGCGGAAGCACAGATACGCAGTATTTT. It specifies CAWSRTSGSTDTQYF.